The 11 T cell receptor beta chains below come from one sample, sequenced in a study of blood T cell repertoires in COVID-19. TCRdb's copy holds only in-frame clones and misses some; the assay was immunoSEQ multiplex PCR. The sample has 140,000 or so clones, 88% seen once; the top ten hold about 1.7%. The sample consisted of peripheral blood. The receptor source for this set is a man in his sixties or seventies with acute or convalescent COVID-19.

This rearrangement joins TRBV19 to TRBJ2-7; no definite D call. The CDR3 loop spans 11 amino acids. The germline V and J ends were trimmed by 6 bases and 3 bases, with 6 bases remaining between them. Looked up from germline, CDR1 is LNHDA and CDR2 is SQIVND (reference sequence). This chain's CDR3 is CASSPGYEQYF. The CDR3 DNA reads TGTGCCAGTAGCCCCGGCTACGAGCAGTACTTC.

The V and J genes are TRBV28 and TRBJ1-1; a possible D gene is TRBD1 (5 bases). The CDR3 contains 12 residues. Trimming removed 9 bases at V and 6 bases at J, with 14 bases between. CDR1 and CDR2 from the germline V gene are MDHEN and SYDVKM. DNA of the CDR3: TGTGCCAGTTTCGGGGGGAGCTCTGAAGCTTTCTTT. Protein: CASFGGSSEAFF.

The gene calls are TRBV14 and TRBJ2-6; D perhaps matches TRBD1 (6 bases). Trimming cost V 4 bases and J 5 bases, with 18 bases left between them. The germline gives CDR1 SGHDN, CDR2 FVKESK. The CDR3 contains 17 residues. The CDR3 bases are TGTGCCAGCAGCCCCGACAGGTCGTCCGGCTGGGCCAACGTCCTGACTTTC. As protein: CASSPDRSSGWANVLTF.

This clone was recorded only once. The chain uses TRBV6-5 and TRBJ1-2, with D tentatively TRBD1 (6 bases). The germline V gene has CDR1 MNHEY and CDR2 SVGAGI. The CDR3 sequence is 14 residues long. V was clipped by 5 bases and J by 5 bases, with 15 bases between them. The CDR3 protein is CASSPSWDTYGYTF. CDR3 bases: TGTGCCAGCAGTCCTAGTTGGGACACATATGGCTACACCTTC.

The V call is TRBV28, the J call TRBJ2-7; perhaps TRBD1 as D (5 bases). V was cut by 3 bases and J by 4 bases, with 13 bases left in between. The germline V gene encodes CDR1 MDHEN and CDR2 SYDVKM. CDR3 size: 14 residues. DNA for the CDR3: TGTGCCAGCAGTTTGGTACAGGAAAGGTACGAGCAGTACTTC. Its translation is CASSLVQERYEQYF. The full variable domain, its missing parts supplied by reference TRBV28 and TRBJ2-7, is DVKVTQSSRYLVKRTGEKVFLECVQDMDHENMFWYRQDPGLGLRLIYFSYDVKMKEKGDIPEGYSVSREKKERFSLILESASTNQTSMYLCASSLVQERYEQYFGPGTRLTVT.

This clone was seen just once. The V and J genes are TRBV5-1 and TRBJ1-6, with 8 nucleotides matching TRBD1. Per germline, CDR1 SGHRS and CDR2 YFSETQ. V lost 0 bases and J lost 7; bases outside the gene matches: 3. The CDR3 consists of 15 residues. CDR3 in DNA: TGCGCCAGCAGCTTGGGACAGGGGATCAATTCACCCCTCCACTTT. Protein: CASSLGQGINSPLHF.

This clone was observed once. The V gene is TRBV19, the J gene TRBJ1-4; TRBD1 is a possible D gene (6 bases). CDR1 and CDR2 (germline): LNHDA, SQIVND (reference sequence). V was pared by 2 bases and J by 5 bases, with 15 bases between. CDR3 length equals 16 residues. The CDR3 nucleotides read TGTGCCAGTAGTATACATCAGGGGAGAGGGAATGAAAAACTGTTTTTT. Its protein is CASSIHQGRGNEKLFF.

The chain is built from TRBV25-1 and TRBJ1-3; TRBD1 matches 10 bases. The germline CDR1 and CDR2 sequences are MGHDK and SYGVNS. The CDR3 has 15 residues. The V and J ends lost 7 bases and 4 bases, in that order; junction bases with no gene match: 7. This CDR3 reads CASTSWGQGGNTIYF. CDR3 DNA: TGTGCCAGCACCTCGTGGGGACAGGGGGGAAACACCATATATTTT.

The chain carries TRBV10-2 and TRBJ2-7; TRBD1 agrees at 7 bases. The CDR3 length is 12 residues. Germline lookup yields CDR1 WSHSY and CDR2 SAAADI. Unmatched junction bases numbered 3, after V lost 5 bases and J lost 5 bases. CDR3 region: CASSTGADEQYF. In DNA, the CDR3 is TGCGCCAGCAGTACAGGGGCGGACGAGCAGTACTTC.

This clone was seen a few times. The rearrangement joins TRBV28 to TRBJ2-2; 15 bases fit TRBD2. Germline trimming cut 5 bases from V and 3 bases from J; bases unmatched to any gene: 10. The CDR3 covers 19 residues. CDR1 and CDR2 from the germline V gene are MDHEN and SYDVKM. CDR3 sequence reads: CASSPAGTSGRIDTGELFF. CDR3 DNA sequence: TGTGCCAGCAGTCCCGCCGGGACTAGCGGGAGGATTGACACCGGGGAGCTGTTTTTT.

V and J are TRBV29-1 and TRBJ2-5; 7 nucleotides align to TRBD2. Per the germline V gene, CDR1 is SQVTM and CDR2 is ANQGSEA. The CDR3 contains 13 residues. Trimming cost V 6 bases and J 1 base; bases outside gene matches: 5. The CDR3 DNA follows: TGCAGCGTCCAAGGACTAGGCCAAGAGACCCAGTACTTC. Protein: CSVQGLGQETQYF.